The 28 T cell receptor beta chains listed next were all sequenced from one sample in a study of T cell repertoires in cytomegalovirus infection. Each CDR3 protein is one row after TCRdb ran MiXCR on the reads. The table records some 800,000 distinct CDR3 sequences, about 29% of them present only once. Their target antigens are unknown. Material: cultured CD8+ T cells from PBMCs, obtained from culture after CMV antigen stimulation. These receptors were obtained from a human donor in good health (CMV status not recorded). Some clones in this sample may be carry-over from other donors' samples.

This chain connects TRBV5-6 to TRBJ2-2; possibly TRBD1 for D (5 bases). V lost 1 base, J lost 4 bases, and 8 bases lay in between. CDR3 length equals 14 residues. Germline V lookup: CDR1 SGHDT, CDR2 YYEEEE. CDR3 sequence: CASSLRQITGELFF. CDR3 nucleotides: TGTGCCAGCAGCTTGAGACAGATCACCGGGGAGCTGTTTTTT.

This chain links TRBV20-1 with TRBJ2-5; 12 nucleotides match TRBD2. CDR3 length: 16 residues. The ends lost 3 bases at V and 5 bases at J; junction bases unmatched: 10. Germline CDR1 reads DFQATT; CDR2 reads SNEGSKA (reference sequence). DNA for the CDR3: TGCAGTGCTAGGGATCTGACTAGCGGGGGCTTGGAGACCCAGTACTTC. It translates to CSARDLTSGGLETQYF.

This clonotype was observed at least ten times. This rearrangement joins TRBV6-1 to TRBJ2-1; 11 bases map to TRBD2. Germline lookup yields CDR1 MNHNS and CDR2 SASEGT. Trimming took 5 bases from V and 4 from J; bases not matched to a gene: 4. The CDR3 is 15 amino acids. CDR3 protein: CASSLAGGGYNEQFF. DNA of the CDR3: TGTGCCAGCAGTCTAGCGGGGGGCGGGTACAATGAGCAGTTCTTC.

The V gene is TRBV7-2, the J gene TRBJ1-3; no definite D call. The CDR3 covers 15 residues. Germline values: CDR1 SGHTA, CDR2 FQGNSA. The V end was cut by 4 bases, the J end by 0 bases, with 10 bases between. CDR3: CASSYRRSSGNTIYF. In nucleotides, the CDR3 is TGTGCCAGCAGCTACAGACGGTCCTCTGGAAACACCATATATTTT. The complete variable domain, with remaining parts taken from reference TRBV7-2 and TRBJ1-3, reads GAGVSQSPSNKVTEKGKDVELRCDPISGHTALYWYRQSLGQGLEFLIYFQGNSAPDKSGLPSDRFSAERTGGSVSTLTIQRTQQEDSAVYLCASSYRRSSGNTIYFGEGSWLTVV.

The V and J genes are TRBV5-1 and TRBJ2-7; no clear D. The CDR3 length is 14 residues. Germline V lookup: CDR1 SGHRS, CDR2 YFSETQ. Trimming took 1 base from V and 5 from J, leaving 13 bases between them. CDR3 DNA sequence: TGCGCCAGCAGCTTGATCCCCCTCTCTAACGAGCAGTACGTC. Its protein product is CASSLIPLSNEQYV.

This clonotype was seen a few times. V gene TRBV7-6 combines with J gene TRBJ2-5, with D possibly TRBD2 on 6 matching bases. In germline, CDR1 is SGHVS, CDR2 FNYEAQ. The V end lost 4 bases, the J end lost 7 bases, and 19 bases lay between the germline ends. The CDR3 totals 15 residues. The CDR3 protein is CASSSFDPRDGTQYF. In DNA form, the CDR3 reads TGTGCCAGCAGCTCGTTCGACCCGCGGGACGGGACCCAGTACTTC.

This rearrangement joins TRBV12-3 or TRBV12-4 to TRBJ2-2; no reliable D call. With 5 bases removed from V and 1 base from J, the gap between germline ends came to 14 bases. The CDR3 runs to 16 residues. Written as DNA, the CDR3 is TGTGCCAGCAGTCCTCCGTTACAGAGGAACACCGGGGAGCTGTTTTTT. This sequence encodes CASSPPLQRNTGELFF.

This clonotype came up a few times. The chain recombines TRBV11-3 with TRBJ2-1; TRBD1 might be the D (5 bases). The ends were cut back, 5 bases at V and 0 bases at J, with 8 bases in the middle. The CDR3 runs to 14 residues. CDR1 and CDR2 (germline): SGHNT, YENEEA. CDR3 bases: TGTGCCAGCAGCCCACAGGCCTCCTACAATGAGCAGTTCTTC. Protein product: CASSPQASYNEQFF.

A few counts support this clonotype. The chain has TRBV4-1 and TRBJ2-3; D unresolved. The CDR3 has 17 residues. The germline gives CDR1 MGHRA, CDR2 YSYEKL. V dropped 0 bases and J dropped 1 base, with 14 bases sitting between them. CDR3 coding DNA: TGCGCCAGCAGCCAAGACCCCATCGTGACGGGCACAGATACGCAGTATTTT. It encodes CASSQDPIVTGTDTQYF.

This sequence joins TRBV11-2 and TRBJ2-2; 10 bases are shared with TRBD2. With V trimmed by 1 base and J by 7 bases, 9 bases remained unmatched. CDR3 length: 17 amino acids. Germline-derived CDR1 and CDR2 are SGHAT and FQNNGV. The CDR3 nucleotides are TGTGCCAGCAGCTTAGCACTAGCGGGGTCCCGGGGCGGGGAGCTGTTTTTT. Amino acids: CASSLALAGSRGGELFF.

This clonotype was recorded at least ten times. This chain joins TRBV7-9 and TRBJ2-1; possible D gene TRBD2, 7 bases. There are 12 residues in the CDR3. Germline CDR1 and CDR2: SEHNR and FQNEAQ (reference sequence). The DNA for the CDR3 is TGTGCAGGGGGGGTCACACGGGATGAGCAGTTCTTC. As protein: CAGGVTRDEQFF.

The table lists this clonotype with a few counts. The genes are TRBV6-2 or TRBV6-3 and TRBJ1-1; 10 positions agree with TRBD1. The germline CDR1 and CDR2 sequences are MNHEY and SVGEGT. The CDR3 loop spans 14 amino acids. V was clipped by 5 bases and J by 5 bases; unmatched bases: 5. Written as DNA, the CDR3 is TGTGCCAGCAGTGACAGGGGGCGGCGAACTGAAGCTTTCTTT. Translation: CASSDRGRRTEAFF.

This clonotype appeared a few times. The V gene is TRBV5-1, the J gene TRBJ1-6; 7 bases are a match to TRBD1. Losses at the gene ends were 4 bases for V and 7 bases for J; bases not matched to a gene: 8. The germline V gene encodes CDR1 SGHRS and CDR2 YFSETQ. This CDR3 comprises 15 residues. The CDR3 loop reads CASSRDRVSNSPLHF. The CDR3 DNA reads TGCGCCAGCAGCAGAGACAGGGTCTCAAATTCACCCCTCCACTTT.

The V and J genes are TRBV19 and TRBJ2-1; D may be TRBD2 (7 bases). CDR1 is LNHDA, CDR2 SQIVND, per germline (reference sequence). The CDR3 is 18 residues long. V was clipped by 3 bases and J by 0 bases, with 18 bases between them. The CDR3 loop is CASSMGAGTTSSYNEQFF. Here the CDR3 DNA reads TGTGCCAGTAGTATGGGGGCAGGGACTACTAGCTCCTACAATGAGCAGTTCTTC. Drawing the rest from reference TRBV19 and TRBJ2-1, the complete variable domain is DGGITQSPKYLFRKEGQNVTLSCEQNLNHDAMYWYRQDPGQGLRLIYYSQIVNDFQKGDIAEGYSVSREKKESFPLTVTSAQKNPTAFYLCASSMGAGTTSSYNEQFFGPGTRLTVL.

This clonotype turned up a few times. The V call is TRBV20-1, the J call TRBJ2-7; 10 bases agree with TRBD1. Germline V gene lookup returns CDR1 DFQATT and CDR2 SNEGSKA (reference sequence). The trim removed 6 bases at V and 4 bases at J, leaving 12 bases unmatched. This CDR3 has 15 amino acids. The CDR3 is CSATDRDRGTYEQYF. The CDR3 DNA reads TGCAGTGCCACCGACCGGGACAGGGGCACGTACGAGCAGTACTTC.

This clonotype came up a few times. The rearrangement uses TRBV7-2 and TRBJ2-1, with D possibly TRBD2 on 6 matching bases. Germline CDR1 SGHTA, CDR2 FQGNSA. The CDR3 consists of 13 residues. The germline V and J ends were trimmed by 1 base and 5 bases, with 6 bases remaining between them. The CDR3 protein is CASSLVADNEQFF. The CDR3 coding sequence is TGTGCCAGCAGCTTAGTAGCGGACAATGAGCAGTTCTTC.

This clonotype was recorded many times. This chain connects TRBV12-3 or TRBV12-4 to TRBJ1-1; the D is unclear. CDR3 length equals 12 residues. V was pared by 5 bases and J by 11 bases, with 15 bases between. The CDR3 region is CASSGGPPGAFF. The CDR3 nucleotides read TGTGCCAGCAGTGGTGGGCCTCCGGGGGCTTTCTTT.

This clonotype was found a few times. The chain carries TRBV4-1 and TRBJ1-1; D unresolved. Germline V gene data show CDR1 as MGHRA and CDR2 as YSYEKL. The CDR3 consists of 18 residues. V shed 1 base and J shed 11 bases, with 29 bases lying between them. Here the CDR3 DNA reads TGCGCCAGCAGCCAAGGCCCCGGGTTGGGCGCTTCTTTTGGAGGGGCTTTCTTT. Protein sequence: CASSQGPGLGASFGGAFF.

This clonotype was picked up one time. V gene TRBV27 combines with J gene TRBJ1-2, with D uncertain. Trimming removed 3 bases from V and 4 bases from J, with 9 bases in between. The CDR3 spans 13 residues. Germline CDR1 and CDR2: MNHEY and SMNVEV (reference sequence). This CDR3 is CASSFTATYGYTF. In DNA form, the CDR3 reads TGTGCCAGCAGTTTCACCGCCACCTATGGCTACACCTTC.

This clonotype was seen ten or more times. The V gene is TRBV6-1, the J gene TRBJ2-7; 10 nucleotides align to TRBD2. Trimming cost V 1 base and J 4 bases; bases outside gene matches: 4. Germline CDR1 reads MNHNS; CDR2 reads SASEGT. CDR3 length: 15 amino acids. CDR3 loop: CASSEVSGGPYEQYF. As DNA, the CDR3 is TGTGCCAGCAGTGAAGTTAGCGGGGGGCCTTACGAGCAGTACTTC.

The rearrangement joins TRBV5-6 to TRBJ2-1; D remains unclear. CDR1 and CDR2 from the germline V gene are SGHDT and YYEEEE. V was trimmed by 6 bases and J by 7 bases, leaving 11 bases between them. CDR3 length equals 12 residues. CDR3 sequence reads: CASKKSSNEQFF. The CDR3 DNA sequence: TGTGCCAGCAAGAAATCCAGTAATGAGCAGTTCTTC.

This clonotype was found many times. The chain combines TRBV29-1 with TRBJ1-2; a possible D gene is TRBD1 (5 bases). V lost 5 bases and J 4 bases, leaving 17 bases between the germline ends. Germline CDR1 is SQVTM and CDR2 is ANQGSEA. CDR3 length: 14 residues. The CDR3 nucleotides are TGCAGCGTTCCCCCGGTCCCAGGGTCCTATGGCTACACCTTC. Its protein product is CSVPPVPGSYGYTF.

This clonotype was counted only a few times. The rearrangement joins TRBV2 to TRBJ2-3; TRBD2 might be the D (6 bases). Germline V CDR1 and CDR2: SNHLY, FYNNEI. This CDR3 is 14 amino acids long. With 5 bases removed from V and 1 base from J, the gap between germline ends came to 10 bases. The CDR3 DNA reads TGTGCCAGCAGTTCCGGGACTCGCACAGATACGCAGTATTTT. It is translated as CASSSGTRTDTQYF.

This clonotype was observed a few times. The chain links TRBV6-2 or TRBV6-3 to TRBJ1-1; a weak D match, TRBD1 (5 bases). This CDR3 region has 15 residues. V lost 5 bases, J lost 5 bases, and 18 bases lay in between. In germline, CDR1 is MNHEY, CDR2 SVGEGT. Here the CDR3 DNA reads TGTGCCAGCAGTCTCATCCGGGACCTGGGGACTGAAGCTTTCTTT. Amino acid sequence: CASSLIRDLGTEAFF.

The chain links TRBV27 to TRBJ2-2, with D hard to call. Looked up from germline, CDR1 is MNHEY and CDR2 is SMNVEV (reference sequence). The germline V and J ends were trimmed by 3 bases and 5 bases, with 16 bases remaining between them. This CDR3 comprises 16 residues. Here the CDR3 DNA reads TGTGCCAGCAGTTTTGCCCTTTGGGTAGGGACCGGGGAGCTGTTTTTT. This translates into CASSFALWVGTGELFF.

J is TRBJ2-1 and V is TRBV28, with 12 bases aligning to TRBD2. Germline V gene data show CDR1 as MDHEN and CDR2 as SYDVKM. With V trimmed by 8 bases and J by 0 bases, 14 bases remained unmatched. The CDR3 consists of 19 residues. The CDR3 is CASGRTSGDVLSSYNEQFF. Here the CDR3 DNA reads TGTGCCAGCGGGCGGACTAGCGGGGATGTTCTCAGCTCCTACAATGAGCAGTTCTTC.

The chain has TRBV13 and TRBJ2-3; 7 bases are shared with TRBD2. In germline, CDR1 is PRHDT, CDR2 FYEKMQ (reference sequence). The trim removed 5 bases at V and 0 bases at J, leaving 11 bases unmatched. The CDR3 has 17 residues. Written as DNA, the CDR3 is TGTGCCAGCAGCCCTCCGAGGGCGGGGGACAGCACAGATACGCAGTATTTT. It translates to CASSPPRAGDSTDTQYF.

V gene TRBV10-3 combines with J gene TRBJ2-3; maybe TRBD2 (6 bases). Between the trimmed V and J ends, which lost 0 bases and 5 bases, there was a span of 12 bases. CDR1 is ENHRY, CDR2 SYGVKD, per germline. The CDR3 runs 15 residues. The DNA for the CDR3 is TGTGCCATCAGTGAGTCGACGGGAGCATTAGATACGCAGTATTTT. Its translation: CAISESTGALDTQYF.